Below are 11 T cell receptor beta chains sequenced from a single sample in a study of CD8+ T cells in alopecia areata. Following extraction, RNA underwent reverse transcription to cDNA, which served as the sequencing template. Assay: immunoSEQ multiplex PCR; the TCRdb copy retains only in-frame clones and omits some. The sample has 69,000 or so clones, approximately 61% seen once. The sample in question was CD8+ T cells sorted from blood, obtained at week 0. The receptors derive from a human donor with alopecia areata.

The V gene is TRBV9, the J gene TRBJ2-2, with 9 bases lining up with TRBD2. Germline V gene lookup returns CDR1 SGDLS and CDR2 YYNGEE. The V gene end was trimmed by 2 bases and the J gene end by 1 base; junction bases not matched to a gene: 6. The CDR3 totals 17 residues. The CDR3 DNA reads TGTGCCAGCAGCGTCCGTCAAGCGGGAGGGAACACCGGGGAGCTGTTTTTT. Protein: CASSVRQAGGNTGELFF.

The rearrangement uses TRBV4-1 and TRBJ2-7; possible D gene TRBD2, 6 bases. The germline V gene encodes CDR1 MGHRA and CDR2 YSYEKL. Trimming left V 1 base short and J 2 bases short, with 9 bases between. The CDR3 runs 14 residues. CDR3 nucleotide sequence: TGCGCCAGCAGCCAAGTACTAGCCACCTACGAGCAGTACTTC. Translation gives CASSQVLATYEQYF.

This chain links TRBV7-9 with TRBJ2-6; no firm D call. The CDR3 is 15 residues long. V was shortened by 6 bases and J by 0 bases, with 9 bases between the two germline ends. Germline CDR1 and CDR2: SEHNR and FQNEAQ (reference sequence). CDR3 coding DNA: TGTGCCAGCAGATCACACCTCTCTGGGGCCAACGTCCTGACTTTC. Translating it yields CASRSHLSGANVLTF.

In its sample, this clone was seen a few times. CDR3 in DNA: TGTGCCAGCAGCCCCGAGGGGGGCGGGCGACAAGAGACCCAGTACTTC. It is translated as CASSPEGGGRQETQYF. The chain carries TRBV7-9 and TRBJ2-5; D may correspond to TRBD1 or TRBD2 (6 bases each). This CDR3 region has 16 residues. The V gene's germline CDR1 is SEHNR and CDR2 FQNEAQ (reference sequence). With 5 bases removed from V and 2 bases from J, the gap between germline ends came to 18 bases.

V gene TRBV28 combines with J gene TRBJ1-5, with 8 positions matching TRBD1. In germline, CDR1 is MDHEN, CDR2 SYDVKM. This CDR3 comprises 14 residues. Trimming at V came to 1 base and at J to 7 bases, leaving 3 bases not matched to a gene. CDR3 residues: CASSLLTGVQPQHF. The CDR3 nucleotides read TGTGCCAGCAGTTTATTGACAGGGGTCCAGCCCCAGCATTTT.

The chain combines TRBV5-7 with TRBJ1-2, with TRBD1 matching 8 bases. TRBV5-7 is placed among ORFs of uncertain function. CDR3 length equals 16 residues. V lost 2 bases, J lost 8 bases, and 14 bases stayed unmatched. In DNA, the CDR3 is TGTGCCAGCAGCTTCCCCGGACAGGGCAAAAATCACGGCTACACCTTC. Protein sequence: CASSFPGQGKNHGYTF.

This clone was observed a few times. The V gene is TRBV5-1, the J gene TRBJ2-2, with D tentatively TRBD2 (6 bases). V shed 0 bases and J shed 0 bases, with 9 bases lying between them. Germline lookup yields CDR1 SGHRS and CDR2 YFSETQ. The CDR3 loop spans 16 amino acids. In DNA form, the CDR3 reads TGCGCCAGCAGCTTGGGGGCGGGGACGAACACCGGGGAGCTGTTTTTT. Translation gives CASSLGAGTNTGELFF.

V gene TRBV7-9 combines with J gene TRBJ1-5; TRBD1 might be the D (5 bases). V lost 5 bases and J 3 bases, leaving 11 bases between the germline ends. Germline-derived CDR1 and CDR2 are SEHNR and FQNEAQ (reference sequence). The CDR3 has 14 amino acids. The CDR3 region is CASSIQGFNQPQHF. The DNA for the CDR3 is TGTGCCAGCAGCATTCAGGGTTTCAATCAGCCCCAGCATTTT.

This chain uses TRBV27 with TRBJ2-3; tentatively, D is TRBD1 or TRBD2 (5 bases each). The CDR3 has 16 residues. The germline gives CDR1 MNHEY, CDR2 SMNVEV (reference sequence). Trimming shortened V by 3 bases and J by 2 bases, and 15 bases separated the two germline ends. The CDR3 DNA is TGTGCCAGCAGTTTGTCTGGGGGTACATTCACAGATACGCAGTATTTT. Protein: CASSLSGGTFTDTQYF.

This clone was detected only once. The CDR3 DNA follows: TGCGCCAGCAGCTTGGAGGTTGGACAGGGACTCACAGATACGCAGTATTTT. It is translated as CASSLEVGQGLTDTQYF. The rearrangement uses TRBV5-1 and TRBJ2-3; 8 bases fit TRBD1. Looked up from germline, CDR1 is SGHRS and CDR2 is YFSETQ. The V segment lost 0 bases and the J segment 2 bases; nucleotides outside the gene matches: 8. The CDR3 runs 17 residues.

This clone was detected only a few times. The chain joins TRBV29-1 to TRBJ2-3; a weak D match, TRBD2 (6 bases). The CDR3 is made up of 14 amino acids. Germline V gives CDR1 SQVTM, CDR2 ANQGSEA. V lost 6 bases, J lost 0 bases, and 13 bases lay in between. CDR3 DNA sequence: TGCAGCGTCGCCCCAGGGACTAGCACAGATACGCAGTATTTT. It translates to CSVAPGTSTDTQYF.